This TCR beta chain was identified during a study of blood T cell repertoires in COVID-19. On the study more broadly: T cells, B-cell-depleted T cells, or PBMCs supplied cDNA or gDNA.

As handled by the study authors: It was from reference gene primer amplification that nucleated cell counts were estimated. Repertoires were generated with immunoSEQ multiplex PCR, while TCRdb's copy carries only in-frame clones and drops some. Clone size and the V and J calls come from that table; the DNA yielded D and trimming. The sample has around 300,000 clones; 70% to 90% are singletons. Deletions cut 2 bases from V and 2 bases from J, with 7 bases between. CDR3 length: 14 residues. Germline V gives CDR1 ENHRY, CDR2 SYGVKD. Cohort assignment relied on participant-reported clinical history. Two consecutive negative NP/OP PCR tests, clearance, or resolved symptoms defined Cohort 3 recovery.

The genes are TRBV10-3 and TRBJ1-3; D possibly corresponds to TRBD1 (6 bases). The TCR comes from a woman between 40 and 50 years old who had recovered from COVID-19. Material for sequencing was PBMCs or T cells enriched from blood (not recorded which). Written as DNA, the CDR3 is TGTGCCATCAGTGAGAGGACAGCTGGAAACACCATATATTTT. It is translated as CAISERTAGNTIYF.